This T cell receptor beta chain was sequenced during a study of PD-1 blockade in classical Hodgkin lymphoma. Comments on this clone: Its antigen is undetermined.

Whole-study findings and limits: Researchers reported that CD4+ TCR diversity, though not CD8+, rose significantly by C4D1. Reported baseline diversity: healthy donors highest, relapsed/refractory patients lowest.

Assay used: immunoSEQ multiplex PCR; TCRdb lists only in-frame clones, some missing. The sample records under 80,000 clones, 65% to 75% being singletons. Every patient was affected by relapse after autologous stem cell transplantation, while exposure to brentuximab vedotin was not uniform. The TCR was taken from a human donor with classical Hodgkin lymphoma. This sample comprised peripheral blood mononuclear cells (PBMCs), obtained before the second cycle of nivolumab.

The CDR3 DNA follows: TGTGCCAGCTCACCACCAGGGAGTGGGAATCAGCCCCAGCATTTT. Its translation: CASSPPGSGNQPQHF. V is TRBV18 and J is TRBJ1-5; D is unresolved. Germline CDR1 KGHSH, CDR2 LQKENI. Trimming removed 0 bases at V and 4 bases at J, with 10 bases between. This CDR3 contains 15 residues.